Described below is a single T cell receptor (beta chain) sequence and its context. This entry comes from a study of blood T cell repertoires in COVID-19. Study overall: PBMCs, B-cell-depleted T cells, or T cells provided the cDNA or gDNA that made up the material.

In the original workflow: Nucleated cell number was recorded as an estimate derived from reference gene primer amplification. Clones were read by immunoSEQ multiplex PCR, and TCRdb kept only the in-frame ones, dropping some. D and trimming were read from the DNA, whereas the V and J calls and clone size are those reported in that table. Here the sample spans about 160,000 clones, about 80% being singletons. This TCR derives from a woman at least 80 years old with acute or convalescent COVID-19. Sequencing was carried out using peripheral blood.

The chain's CDR3 is CASTIAGVINEQFF. DNA for the CDR3: TGTGCCAGCACCATAGCGGGAGTCATCAATGAGCAGTTCTTC. The chain couples TRBV7-2 to TRBJ2-1, with TRBD2 identical over 9 bases. The trim removed 7 bases at V and 6 bases at J, leaving 7 bases unmatched. The V gene's germline CDR1 is SGHTA and CDR2 FQGNSA. CDR3 size: 14 residues.